These 3 T cell receptor beta chains originate from one sample sequenced in a study of blood T cell repertoires in COVID-19. Profiling relied on immunoSEQ multiplex PCR, and the TCRdb table lists in-frame clones only, not all of them. The sample lists 200,000 to 250,000 clones; about 85% were seen once. The sequenced sample consisted of PBMCs or T cells enriched from blood (not recorded which). The receptors stem from a man aged 25-45 years who had recovered from COVID-19.

Worth noting for this clone: Additional DNA sequences in this sample encode the identical CDR3. The rearrangement uses TRBV30 and TRBJ2-7; 9 bases line up with TRBD1. Looked up from germline, CDR1 is GTSNPN and CDR2 is SVGIG (reference sequence). This CDR3 has 14 amino acids. Germline trimming cut 2 bases from V and 1 base from J; bases unmatched to any gene: 3. The CDR3 region is CAWSTGTGSYEQYF. CDR3 in DNA: TGTGCCTGGAGTACCGGGACAGGGTCCTACGAGCAGTACTTC.

This chain links TRBV28 with TRBJ1-5, with D uncertain. The V end was cut by 8 bases, the J end by 4 bases, with 15 bases between. The CDR3 covers 14 residues. Germline V gene lookup returns CDR1 MDHEN and CDR2 SYDVKM. This chain's CDR3 is CASHKWSDNQPQHF. For the CDR3, the DNA is TGTGCCAGCCACAAGTGGTCAGATAATCAGCCCCAGCATTTT. The full variable domain, in which reference TRBV28 and TRBJ1-5 provide the parts outside the CDR3, is DVKVTQSSRYLVKRTGEKVFLECVQDMDHENMFWYRQDPGLGLRLIYFSYDVKMKEKGDIPEGYSVSREKKERFSLILESASTNQTSMYLCASHKWSDNQPQHFGDGTRLSIL.

The chain couples TRBV7-2 to TRBJ2-7, with D possibly matching TRBD2 (6 bases). With 5 bases removed from V and 7 bases from J, the gap between germline ends came to 12 bases. Germline assignment: CDR1 SGHTA and CDR2 FQGNSA. There are 12 residues in the CDR3. In DNA form, the CDR3 reads TGTGCCAGCAGCGCGGGGAAGCGAGAGCAGTACTTC. Translating it yields CASSAGKREQYF.